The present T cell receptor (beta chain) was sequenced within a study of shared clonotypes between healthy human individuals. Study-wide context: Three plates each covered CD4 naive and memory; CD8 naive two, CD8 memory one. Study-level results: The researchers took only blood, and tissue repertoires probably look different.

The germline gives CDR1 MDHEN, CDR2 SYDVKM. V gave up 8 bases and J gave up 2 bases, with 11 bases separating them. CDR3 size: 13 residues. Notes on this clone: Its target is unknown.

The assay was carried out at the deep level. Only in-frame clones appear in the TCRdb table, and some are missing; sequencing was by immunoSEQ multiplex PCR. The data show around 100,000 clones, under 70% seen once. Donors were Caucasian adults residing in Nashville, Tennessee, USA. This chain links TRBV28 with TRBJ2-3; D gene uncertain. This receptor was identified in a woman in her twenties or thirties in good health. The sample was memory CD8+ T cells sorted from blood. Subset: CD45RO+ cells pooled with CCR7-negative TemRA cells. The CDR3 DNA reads TGTGCCAGCCGCGCGGAACACACAGATACGCAGTATTTT. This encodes CASRAEHTDTQYF.